This T cell receptor (beta chain) was sequenced in a study of response to subunit inactivated influenza vaccine. Points from the study as a whole: Authors suggested each seasonal influenza vaccination recruits few new T cells.

The CDR3 sequence is 15 residues long. Trimming left V 0 bases short and J 5 bases short, with 13 bases between. The germline V gene encodes CDR1 LGHNA and CDR2 YSLEER. TCRdb re-analysed the RT-PCR reads in MiXCR, keeping a single row per CDR3 protein. The repertoire has roughly 520,000 distinct CDR3 sequences, about 25% of them found once; the top ten carry approximately 2%. A note on this clonotype: Its antigen is not identified.

The clonotype was recovered from a man aged 45-60 years who received an inactivated influenza vaccine. Sequenced material: CD4+ T cells sorted from PBMCs, taken more than 4 days after vaccination. V gene TRBV4-3 combines with J gene TRBJ2-5, with D perhaps assigned TRBD1 or TRBD2 (5 bases each). The CDR3 spells CASSQDSRGGETQYF. CDR3 DNA: TGCGCCAGCAGCCAAGATTCCCGGGGCGGGGAGACCCAGTACTTC.